A single TCR beta chain is shown here with its context. Authors' analysis steps: Quantification of nucleated cells was approximated via reference gene primer amplification. TCRdb keeps only in-frame clones here, not all; method: immunoSEQ multiplex PCR. V, J and clone size are taken as reported in that table, and D and trimming were inferred from the DNA itself. The repertoire holds approximately 94,000 clones, approximately 90% seen once, with approximately 2% in the top ten. These data originate in a study of blood T cell repertoires in COVID-19. As for the study in general: Italy, Spain and the United States were the sources of the convalescent and acute COVID-19 samples. In each case, the material was cDNA or gDNA derived from T cells, B-cell-depleted T cells, or PBMCs.

The CDR3 runs to 17 residues. With 6 bases removed from V and 1 base from J, the gap between germline ends came to 19 bases. Germline lookup yields CDR1 MGHRA and CDR2 YSYEKL. This receptor was obtained from a man aged 50-60 years with active COVID-19. V and J are TRBV4-1 and TRBJ1-5; D unresolved. Sequencing was done on a sample of peripheral blood. As DNA, the CDR3 is TGCGCCAGCAGACCCGGGGAGGGCGGCACAAGCAATCAGCCCCAGCATTTT. Translating it yields CASRPGEGGTSNQPQHF.